The clone carrying this T cell receptor beta chain was recorded many times. Its antigen remains unidentified. These data originate in a study of regulatory T cells in long-lasting Graves disease. Described time point: newly diagnosed GD, antithyroid drugs for less than 3 months. The TCR library used RNA extracted from PBMCs. Investigators prepared the TCR beta libraries by applying iRepertoire HTBI primers and Arm-PCR of CDR3 regions. In TCRdb, the multiplex PCR reads were re-called with MiXCR into one record per CDR3 protein. The table records 200,000 to 300,000 distinct CDR3 sequences, 20% of them present only once. Findings of the study overall: Sample size, which was small, may have reduced accuracy.

The CDR3 is made up of 13 amino acids. Trimming cost V 6 bases and J 2 bases; bases outside gene matches: 4. CDR1 MNHNS and CDR2 SASEGT come from the germline V gene. Material: peripheral blood mononuclear cells (PBMCs), obtained at new diagnosis, from a patient treated with antithyroid drugs. The rearrangement joins TRBV6-1 to TRBJ2-7, with 7 bases identical to TRBD2. This clonotype was sampled from a female donor with Graves disease. The chain's CDR3 is CASRRGGPYEQYF. The CDR3 nucleotides read TGTGCCAGCAGGCGGGGAGGGCCCTACGAGCAGTACTTC.